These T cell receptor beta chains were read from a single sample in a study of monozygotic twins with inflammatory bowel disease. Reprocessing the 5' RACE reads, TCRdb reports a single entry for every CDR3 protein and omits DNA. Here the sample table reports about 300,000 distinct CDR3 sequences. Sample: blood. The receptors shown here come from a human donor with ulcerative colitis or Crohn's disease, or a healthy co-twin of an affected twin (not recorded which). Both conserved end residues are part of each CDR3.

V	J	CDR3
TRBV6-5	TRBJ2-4	CASSYKGLLAKNIQYF
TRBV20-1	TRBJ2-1	CSANRGRAFSYNEQFF
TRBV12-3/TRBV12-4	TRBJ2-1	CASSLAPSGINEQFF
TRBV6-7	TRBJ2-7	CASSSPPRLAGAYEQYF
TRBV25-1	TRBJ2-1	CASSEFQGPNEQFF
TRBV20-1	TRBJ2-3	CSAIASGISTDTQYF
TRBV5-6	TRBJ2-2	CASSLSVESNTGELFF
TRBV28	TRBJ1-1	CASRLPDGTEAFF
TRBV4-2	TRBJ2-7	CASSQDPQLWSYEQYF
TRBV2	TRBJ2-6	CASSDRRGLLEPIGANVLTF
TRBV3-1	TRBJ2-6	CASRPSGAPGANVLTF
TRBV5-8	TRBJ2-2	CASSPFRNTGELFF
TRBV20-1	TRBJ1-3	CSAGPGAGGVSGNTIYF
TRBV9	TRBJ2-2	CASSVVAGVTSGELFF
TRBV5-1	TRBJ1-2	CASSLNREVDGYTF
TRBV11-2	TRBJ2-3	CASSLVAVTQYF
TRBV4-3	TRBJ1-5	CASSQERELNQPQHF
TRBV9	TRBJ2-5	CASSVSSGTWETQYF
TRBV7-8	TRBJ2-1	CACSLPGTSGSNEQFF
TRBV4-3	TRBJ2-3	CASSHLAGATDTQYF